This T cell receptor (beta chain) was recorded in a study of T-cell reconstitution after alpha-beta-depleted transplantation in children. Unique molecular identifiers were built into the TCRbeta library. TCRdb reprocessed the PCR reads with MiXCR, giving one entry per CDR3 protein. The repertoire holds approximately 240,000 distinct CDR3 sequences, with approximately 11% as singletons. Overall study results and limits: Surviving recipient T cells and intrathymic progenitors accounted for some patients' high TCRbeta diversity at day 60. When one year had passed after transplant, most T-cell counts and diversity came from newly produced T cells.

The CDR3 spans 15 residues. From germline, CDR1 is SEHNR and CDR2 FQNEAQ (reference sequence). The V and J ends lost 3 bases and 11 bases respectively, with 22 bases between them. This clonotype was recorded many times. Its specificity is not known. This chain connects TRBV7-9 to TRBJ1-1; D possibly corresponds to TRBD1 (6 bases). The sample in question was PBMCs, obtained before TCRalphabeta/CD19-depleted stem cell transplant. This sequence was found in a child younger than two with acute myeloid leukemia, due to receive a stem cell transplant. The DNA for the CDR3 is TGTGCCAGCAGCTTCTTGGACAGCTTGAGAACGGGGGCTTTCTTT. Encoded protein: CASSFLDSLRTGAFF. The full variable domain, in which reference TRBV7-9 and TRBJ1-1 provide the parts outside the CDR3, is DTGVSQNPRHKITKRGQNVTFRCDPISEHNRLYWYRQTLGQGPEFLTYFQNEAQLEKSRLLSDRFSAERPKGSFSTLEIQRTEQGDSAMYLCASSFLDSLRTGAFFGQGTRLTVV.